This section outlines one T cell receptor (beta chain) sequence together with its context. Its antigen is still unknown. Genomic DNA from each subset was divided evenly over several immunoSEQ plates. Assay: immunoSEQ multiplex PCR; the TCRdb copy retains only in-frame clones and omits some. The sample lists some 2,000,000 clones, more than 90% occurring once. This sample was included in a study of shared clonotypes between healthy human individuals. Study-level findings and limits: It was observed that 5% to 6.5% of naive CD4 clonotypes were shared across several donors.

The sequencing input was naive CD4+ T cells sorted from blood. Subset in this sample: CD45RA+ positively selected. This TCR derives from a man between 18 and 29 years old in good health.

CDR3 loop: CASSIPWSGRENQPQHF. The CDR3 bases are TGTGCCAGTAGTATCCCTTGGTCGGGCAGGGAAAATCAGCCCCAGCATTTT. The genes are TRBV19 and TRBJ1-5; the D gene is possibly TRBD1 (5 bases). CDR3 length equals 17 residues. Per the germline V gene, CDR1 is LNHDA and CDR2 is SQIVND (reference sequence). V was shortened by 3 bases and J by 4 bases, with 19 bases between the two germline ends.